This TCR beta chain was sequenced for a study of identical twins. V shed 3 bases, J shed 4 bases, and the junction held 6 bases outside the gene matches. Germline lookup yields CDR1 LGHDT and CDR2 YNNKEL (reference sequence). The CDR3 is 16 amino acids. Only healthy Caucasians were enrolled as donors. This clonotype has more than one count but fewer than ten. Its target is not known. TCRdb fed the 5' RACE reads into MiXCR, producing one record per CDR3 protein. Among fewer than 350,000 distinct CDR3 sequences listed, more than 6.5% were seen once. Study outcomes and limitations: Compared with models, monozygotic twins showed more out-of-frame TCR alpha sharing. Whereas memory repertoires showed no such difference, abundant cord blood beta clonotypes carried fewer insertions.

A further study also used this sample, focusing on yellow fever vaccine responses in identical twins. From that study: Each twin's T cell response to the vaccine was reported to look partly convergent and partly personalized.

The sequence was obtained from a woman between 18 and 29 years old in good health. The chain joins TRBV3-1 to TRBJ2-1; 10 bases align to TRBD2. The sequencing input was memory (CD45RO+) T cells sorted from blood. CDR3 region: CASSHLLAGAYNEQFF. The CDR3 DNA is TGTGCCAGCAGCCATCTCCTAGCGGGGGCTTACAATGAGCAGTTCTTC.